This TCR beta chain was captured in a study of OX40 agonist ivuxolimab in advanced cancers. This clone appeared a single time. This CDR3 has 15 residues. V lost 3 bases and J lost 4, with 12 bases in between. CDR1 SGHAT and CDR2 FQNNGV come from the germline V gene. The repertoire was sequenced with immunoSEQ multiplex PCR; TCRdb's copy has only in-frame clones and lacks some. The table includes tens of thousands of clones, 84% detected once. This sequence originates from an adult with an advanced solid tumor such as melanoma, head and neck, liver or kidney cancer. This specimen was CD4+ or CD8+ T cells sorted from blood, taken in a trial of the OX40 agonist ivuxolimab. The chain couples TRBV11-2 to TRBJ2-2, with D tentatively TRBD1 or TRBD2 (5 bases each). The CDR3 DNA sequence: TGTGCCAGCAGCTTGGGACGGATTACCACCGGGGAGCTGTTTTTT. It yields the protein CASSLGRITTGELFF.